This TCR beta chain was captured by sequencing in a study of metastatic and nonmetastatic thyroid tumors. This clone has more than one count but fewer than ten. As processed by the authors: Building a distant-metastasis classifier for papillary thyroid cancer drew on CDR3 differences across clinicopathological groups. MiXCR re-clonotyped the PCR reads for TCRdb. The V and J calls were not made by the authors but by TCRdb's processing. The data hold roughly 40,000 clones, with 24% observed a single time. No patient had received any treatment before thyroid surgery. This CDR3 comprises 16 residues. Deletions cut 5 bases from V and 3 bases from J, with 18 bases between.

The TCR comes from a female donor with papillary thyroid cancer or a benign thyroid nodule (not recorded which). Some clones in this sample may be carry-over from other donors' samples. Source material: tumor tissue. This rearrangement joins TRBV12-3 or TRBV12-4 to TRBJ2-3, with a tentative D call TRBD2 (7 bases). CDR3 nucleotide sequence: TGTGCCAGCAGTCCCTGTGGGGGGGCTGGTACAGATACGCAGTATTTT. This encodes CASSPCGGAGTDTQYF.